This T cell receptor beta chain was documented in a study of human T cells and chemical hapten exposure. Study results and limitations: TCRs exceeding a frequency of 1 in 1000 stayed unchanged under DPC sensitization.

Time point defined: pre-sensitization, week 0. Documented treatment: therapeutic diphenylcyclopropenone sensitization with weekly scalp DPC. In germline, CDR1 is MNHEY, CDR2 SVGEGT. This CDR3 has 13 amino acids. V lost 6 bases to trimming and J lost 5 bases, with 11 bases between them. TCRdb ran MiXCR on the RACE reads and lists one entry per CDR3 protein. The table lists 200,000 to 300,000 distinct CDR3 sequences, approximately 8.4% of them singletons. In this sample, this clonotype turned up a few times. Its antigen is as yet unknown. This TCR derives from a woman between 40 and 50 years old with alopecia areata. Some clones in this sample may be carry-over from other donors' samples. This sequence joins TRBV6-2 or TRBV6-3 and TRBJ2-1; D may be TRBD1 or TRBD2 (5 bases each). The source was whole blood, collected in connection with sensitization to the hapten diphenylcyclopropenone (DPC). The CDR3: CASRTGTNNEQFF. As DNA, the CDR3 is TGTGCCAGCAGGACCGGGACGAACAATGAGCAGTTCTTC.